A selection of T cell receptor beta chains follows, all from one sample in a study of T cell clones after liver transplantation. The assay was immunoSEQ multiplex PCR, and TCRdb's table has in-frame clones only and misses some. Among over 50,000 clones, about 86% were seen once, and the ten largest hold around 14%. The sample in question was CD8+ T cells from blood, obtained 12 months after liver transplant. These receptor sequences come from a human patient who received a liver transplant. Some T cells may originate from the graft donor. CDR3s include the opening cysteine and the closing phenylalanine or tryptophan. Each record gives: V gene, D gene, J gene, clone size, CDR3 DNA, CDR3 protein. The D gene is left open where the match is weak. For some rows the clone size is stated as once, few or many, or as a class when expanded; others skip it.

V: TRBV5-6; D: .; J: TRBJ1-4; size: .; DNA: TGTGCCAGCAGCTTGTTGGTAGGTGAAAAACTGTTTTTT; CDR3: CASSLLVGEKLFF
V: TRBV5-6; D: .; J: TRBJ1-1; size: .; DNA: TGTGCCAGCAGCTTCCTAGGGGGGAACACTGAAGCTTTCTTT; CDR3: CASSFLGGNTEAFF
V: TRBV27; D: TRBD2; J: TRBJ2-2; size: .; DNA: TGTGCCAGCCGTCGGCGGGGGTACACCGGGGAGCTGTTTTTT; CDR3: CASRRRGYTGELFF
V: TRBV7-9; D: .; J: TRBJ2-7; size: .; DNA: TGTGCCAGCGCCACTACAGGTGGCTACTCCTACGAGCAGTACTTC; CDR3: CASATTGGYSYEQYF
V: TRBV28; D: .; J: TRBJ2-2; size: .; DNA: TGTGCCAGCAGCGAAAATATAAATAACGGGGAGCTGTTTTTT; CDR3: CASSENINNGELFF
V: TRBV28; D: .; J: TRBJ2-3; size: .; DNA: TGTGCCAGCAGTGATATCAGGGGGGGCACAGATACGCAGTATTTT; CDR3: CASSDIRGGTDTQYF
V: TRBV7-2; D: TRBD1; J: TRBJ1-2; size: .; DNA: TGTGCCAGCAGCCACAGGGGGTCTTATGGCTACACCTTC; CDR3: CASSHRGSYGYTF
V: TRBV28; D: .; J: TRBJ1-2; size: .; DNA: TGTGCCAGCGAAGAGACAGGCCGAACCTATGGCTACACCTTC; CDR3: CASEETGRTYGYTF
V: TRBV6-6; D: .; J: TRBJ2-5; size: .; DNA: TGTGCCAGCAGTTACTCGATAGCTCAAGAGACCCAGTACTTC; CDR3: CASSYSIAQETQYF
V: TRBV9; D: TRBD2; J: TRBJ2-7; size: .; DNA: TGTGCCAGCAGCGTAGGCGGGAGAGTCTACGAGCAGTACTTC; CDR3: CASSVGGRVYEQYF
V: TRBV28; D: .; J: TRBJ2-7; size: .; DNA: TGTGCCAGCAGCTTAACAGGTAGCTACGAGCAGTACTTC; CDR3: CASSLTGSYEQYF
V: TRBV14; D: .; J: TRBJ1-3; size: .; DNA: TGTGCCAGCACTTCAGGGGTTTCTGGAAACACCATATATTTT; CDR3: CASTSGVSGNTIYF
V: TRBV5-4; D: .; J: TRBJ2-3; size: once; DNA: TGTGCCAGCAGCTTGGGGGCGAATACGCAGTATTTT; CDR3: CASSLGANTQYF